The rows below give T cell receptor beta chains drawn from one sample of a study of T cell changes during pregnancy in multiple sclerosis. The method was immunoSEQ multiplex PCR; TCRdb's version includes in-frame clones alone and lacks a portion of them. The sample includes approximately 100,000 clones, approximately 89% of them seen just once. Sequences were derived from peripheral blood, sampled after pregnancy. The origin of the receptors is a female donor with multiple sclerosis, enrolled in a pregnancy study. Each CDR3 is given with its conserved first and last residue.

TRBV4-2,TRBJ2-5,CASSQEETTGETQYF
TRBV5-4,TRBJ2-5,CASSRPGQAETQYF
TRBV19,TRBJ2-7,CASSIGEWAYEQYF
TRBV7-9,TRBJ1-2,CASSFPPDRSGHYGYTF
TRBV6-5,TRBJ1-6,CATQESYNSPLHF
TRBV19,TRBJ2-7,CASSELDRAANEQYF
TRBV9,TRBJ2-3,CASSATGGRADTQYF
TRBV2,TRBJ2-1,CASSGLAHNEQFF
TRBV2,TRBJ1-2,CASRGQGPYGYTF
TRBV6-5,TRBJ2-3,CASSYSPGGADTQYF
TRBV7-6,TRBJ2-5,CASSPGARAQETQYF
TRBV27,TRBJ2-1,CASSLSRGENEQFF
TRBV7-8,TRBJ1-2,CASSFSGTGNYGYTF
TRBV11-3,TRBJ2-6,CASSLGPGETGANVLTF
TRBV9,TRBJ2-1,CASSVAIAGGHNEQFF
TRBV4-1,TRBJ1-2,CASSQGGQGGYTF
TRBV2,TRBJ2-3,CASSEGAGYSTDTQYF
TRBV14,TRBJ1-2,CASSQGTNYGYTF
TRBV5-1,TRBJ1-2,CASSFGEDYGYTF
TRBV7-3,TRBJ2-1,CASSTTTGTGINEQFF
TRBV6-5,TRBJ2-7,CASSYSTGGTYEQYF
TRBV6-7,TRBJ1-3,CASSYRVGNTIYF
TRBV11-2,TRBJ2-2,CASSPTTRDYNTGELFF
TRBV6-5,TRBJ1-6,CASSYSDSTYNSPLHF
TRBV7-8,TRBJ2-1,CASSLAYDRASDEQFF
TRBV7-2,TRBJ2-7,CASSFGTASYEQYF
TRBV18,TRBJ2-5,CASSSNQETQYF
TRBV5-4,TRBJ2-7,CASSLGQARYEQYF
TRBV7-3,TRBJ1-1,CASTLTGLNTEAFF
TRBV9,TRBJ1-1,CASSVDTGGNTEAFF
TRBV18,TRBJ2-7,CASSPRQADHEQYF
TRBV4-1,TRBJ2-7,CASKEFPRSYEQYF
TRBV27,TRBJ1-5,CASSLFRDNQPQHF
TRBV2,TRBJ1-5,CASSGGRVGQPQHF
TRBV6-1,TRBJ2-1,CASTIDLGGRQFF
TRBV7-3,TRBJ1-6,CASSLTGGDSPLHF
TRBV12-5,TRBJ2-2,CASGLVRQQTTGELFF
TRBV4-1,TRBJ2-2,CASSPFPAGAIGELFF
TRBV23-1,TRBJ1-1,CASPKIQGGDTEAFF